These 9 T cell receptor beta chains were sequenced from one sample in a study of T cells in Graves' hyperthyroidism and ophthalmopathy. TCR beta CDR3 region amplification was performed from RNA transcripts. RT-PCR in the first round (using the HTBI primer set) targeted the TCR CDR3. A single record per CDR3 protein comes from TCRdb applying MiXCR to the multiplex PCR reads. The sample has a few hundred thousand distinct CDR3 sequences; around 46% are singletons. Sequenced: peripheral blood or thyroid tissue (not recorded which). The origin of the receptors is a woman aged 18-30 years with Graves' hyperthyroidism.

This clonotype was counted at least ten times. The chain combines TRBV20-1 with TRBJ1-5, with TRBD1 matching 7 bases. This CDR3 region has 14 residues. Unmatched junction bases numbered 7, after V lost 6 bases and J lost 2 bases. The germline CDR1 and CDR2 sequences are DFQATT and SNEGSKA (reference sequence). CDR3: CSAKRQGGNQPQHF. CDR3 sequence (DNA): TGCAGTGCGAAAAGACAGGGCGGCAATCAGCCCCAGCATTTT.

This clonotype has a handful of counts. This chain uses TRBV20-1 with TRBJ2-3; 7 nucleotides line up with TRBD2. V lost 6 bases and J lost 7; bases outside the gene matches: 7. CDR1 and CDR2 (germline): DFQATT, SNEGSKA (reference sequence). This CDR3 has 12 residues. In nucleotides, the CDR3 is TGCAGTGCCTCTAGCGGACTCAATACGCAGTATTTT. It specifies CSASSGLNTQYF.

This clonotype was seen at least ten times. V usage is TRBV20-1 and J usage is TRBJ2-7, with 11 bases that match TRBD2. The V and J ends lost 3 bases and 3 bases, in that order; junction bases with no gene match: 7. Germline CDR1 reads DFQATT; CDR2 reads SNEGSKA (reference sequence). The CDR3 spans 15 residues. The CDR3 DNA follows: TGCAGTGCTAGTAGTGAAGGGACTAGCGGCTACGAGCAGTACTTC. This encodes CSASSEGTSGYEQYF.

The gene calls are TRBV7-8 and TRBJ2-1; D may correspond to TRBD1 or TRBD2 (5 bases each). V was pared by 5 bases and J by 3 bases, with 20 bases between. Germline CDR1 reads SGHVS; CDR2 reads FQNEAQ. The CDR3 consists of 17 residues. The DNA of the CDR3 is TGTGCCAGCAGCCGTAGTGGCGGGTTGGGGGTCTACAATGAGCAGTTCTTC. Amino acids: CASSRSGGLGVYNEQFF.

V gene TRBV24-1 combines with J gene TRBJ2-1; D gene uncertain. V was cut by 6 bases and J by 10 bases, with 15 bases left in between. Germline V gene lookup returns CDR1 KGHDR and CDR2 SFDVKD. The CDR3 has 13 amino acids. The CDR3 nucleotides read TGTGCCACCAGTCAAGCCTTAGGTGGAGAGCAGTTCTTC. Amino acids: CATSQALGGEQFF.

The chain employs TRBV7-2 and TRBJ2-7; 11 bases map to TRBD2. This CDR3 is built from 15 residues. Looked up from germline, CDR1 is SGHTA and CDR2 is FQGNSA. J gave up 7 bases and V 1 base, and 6 bases lay outside the gene matches. CDR3 in DNA: TGTGCCAGCAGCTTAGGTAGCGGGAGGGCCGGGGAGCAGTACTTC. Amino acid sequence: CASSLGSGRAGEQYF.

This clonotype was picked up a small number of times. The conserved phenylalanine or tryptophan is not found at the CDR3 terminus, so this likely reflects a read error. This chain uses TRBV5-1 with TRBJ1-1; no firm D call. This CDR3 has 12 residues. The V gene's germline CDR1 is SGHRS and CDR2 YFSETQ. The V gene lost 3 bases and the J gene lost 5 bases, with 8 bases spanning the gap. CDR3 residues: CASSSGGTEAFL. The CDR3 bases are TGCGCCAGCAGCTCCGGAGGGACTGAAGCTTTCCTT.

This clonotype was recorded at least ten times. The V gene is TRBV12-3 or TRBV12-4, the J gene TRBJ2-3, with D unresolved. With 6 bases removed from V and 8 bases from J, the gap between germline ends came to 15 bases. The CDR3 is 13 amino acids. CDR3 nucleotides: TGTGCCAGCAGCCAGAACGGCCCCGGTACGCAGTATTTT. This translates into CASSQNGPGTQYF.

Note on this clonotype: Lacking the conserved final phenylalanine or tryptophan, this CDR3 likely reflects a read error. The limits of the CDR3 on the DNA are not certain, so only TCRdb's listed CDR3 is given. V usage is TRBV29-1 and J usage is TRBJ2-7; the table's D gene call, TRBD1, was not cross checked with the DNA. CDR1 is SQVTM, CDR2 ANQGSEA, per germline. The CDR3 adds up to 12 amino acids, both ends counted. This chain's CDR3 is CSVEGGSYEQCL.